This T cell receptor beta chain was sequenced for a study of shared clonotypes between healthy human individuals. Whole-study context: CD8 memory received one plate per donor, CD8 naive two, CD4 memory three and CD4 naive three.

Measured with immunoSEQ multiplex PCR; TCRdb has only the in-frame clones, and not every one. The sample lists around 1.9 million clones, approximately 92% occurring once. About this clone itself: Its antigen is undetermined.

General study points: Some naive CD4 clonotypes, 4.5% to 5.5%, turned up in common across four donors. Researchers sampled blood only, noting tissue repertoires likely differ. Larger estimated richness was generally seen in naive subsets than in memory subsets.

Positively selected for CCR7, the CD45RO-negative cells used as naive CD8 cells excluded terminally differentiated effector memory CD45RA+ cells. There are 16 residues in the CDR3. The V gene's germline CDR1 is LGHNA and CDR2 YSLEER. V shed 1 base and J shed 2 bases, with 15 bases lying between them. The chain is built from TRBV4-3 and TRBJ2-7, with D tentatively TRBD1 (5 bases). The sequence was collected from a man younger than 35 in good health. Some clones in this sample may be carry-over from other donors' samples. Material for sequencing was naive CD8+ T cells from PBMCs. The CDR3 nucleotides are TGCGCCAGCAGCCAAGGGATTGAGACAGACCCCTACGAGCAGTACTTC. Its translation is CASSQGIETDPYEQYF.